The 5 T cell receptor beta chains below were found in one sample sequenced in a study of T cell repertoires in cytomegalovirus infection. These TCRs are of unknown antigen specificity. TCRdb independently ran MiXCR on the reads; one entry per CDR3 protein. Here the sample spans around 900,000 distinct CDR3 sequences, approximately 33% being singletons. The source material was cultured CD8+ T cells from PBMCs, sampled from culture after CMV antigen stimulation. The receptors were sampled from a human donor in good health (CMV status not recorded). Some clones in this sample may be carry-over from other donors' samples.

This clonotype has only a few counts. V and J are TRBV27 and TRBJ2-1; 8 bases are a match to TRBD2. CDR3 length: 16 residues. The germline V gene has CDR1 MNHEY and CDR2 SMNVEV (reference sequence). V lost 6 bases to trimming and J lost 10 bases; unmatched junction nucleotides: 17. DNA for the CDR3: TGTGCCAGCAGGGGCGATAGCGGGGCGCTCCCGAGGGAGCAGTTCTTC. Translating it yields CASRGDSGALPREQFF.

The chain joins TRBV25-1 to TRBJ1-1, with unresolved D. In germline, CDR1 is MGHDK, CDR2 SYGVNS. Trimming cost V 0 bases and J 0 bases, with 14 bases left between them. CDR3 size: 17 residues. In nucleotides, the CDR3 is TGTGCCAGCAGTGAATATTTAATGGGCAACATGAACACTGAAGCTTTCTTT. The encoded protein is CASSEYLMGNMNTEAFF.

This clonotype has more than one count but fewer than ten. The chain joins TRBV7-9 to TRBJ1-2; D possibly corresponds to TRBD1 (6 bases). The V gene lost 5 bases and the J gene lost 2 bases, with 15 bases spanning the gap. Germline CDR1 and CDR2: SEHNR and FQNEAQ (reference sequence). This CDR3 spans 15 amino acids. CDR3 region: CASSPQTGLNYGYTF. The CDR3 nucleotides are TGTGCCAGCAGCCCACAAACAGGGTTAAACTATGGCTACACCTTC.

In this sample, this clonotype turned up a few times. J is TRBJ2-1 and V is TRBV5-1; 9 bases fit TRBD1. In germline, CDR1 is SGHRS, CDR2 YFSETQ. The trim removed 0 bases at V and 2 bases at J, leaving 15 bases unmatched. The CDR3 consists of 20 residues. The CDR3 spells CASSLARNRGRPGTYNEQFF. CDR3 bases: TGCGCCAGCAGCTTGGCCCGCAACAGGGGGCGCCCCGGTACCTACAATGAGCAGTTCTTC. Full variable domain (outside the CDR3, taken from reference TRBV5-1 and TRBJ2-1): KAGVTQTPRYLIKTRGQQVTLSCSPISGHRSVSWYQQTPGQGLQFLFEYFSETQRNKGNFPGRFSGRQFSNSRSEMNVSTLELGDSALYLCASSLARNRGRPGTYNEQFFGPGTRLTVL.

This chain connects TRBV6-2 or TRBV6-3 to TRBJ2-4; 8 bases agree with TRBD2. Trimming at V came to 2 bases and at J to 3 bases, leaving 12 bases not matched to a gene. The CDR3 consists of 18 residues. Germline V gene data show CDR1 as MNHEY and CDR2 as SVGEGT. The CDR3, as DNA: TGTGCCAGCAGTTACAGGGGACTAGTTGTGGCGGGCAAAAACATTCAGTACTTC. Its protein product is CASSYRGLVVAGKNIQYF.